This TCR beta chain was recovered during a study of cytomegalovirus exposure and HLA in healthy donors. Study-wide context: There were more than 350 genotyped donors. Of these, 81% fell in the genetic ancestry cluster associated with self-reported Caucasian donors.

13 Jbeta primers and 60 Vbeta primers were used for the PCR. The method was immunoSEQ multiplex PCR; TCRdb's version includes in-frame clones alone and lacks a portion of them. The profile shows about 160,000 clones, 75% to 85% of them singletons. Study-wide results and caveats: The productive fraction for most TCR beta V segments was about 87% or about 30% in an earlier analysis.

Each donor was nominally healthy when sampled (though unrecorded immune exposures were likely). With respect to this clone: Its cognate antigen is unknown.

The origin of this receptor is a man aged 45-65 years in good health and CMV-seropositive. Sequenced material: PBMCs.

CDR3 sequence (DNA): TGCGCCAGCAGCCCCGGGACACAAAATTCACCCCTCCACTTT. Its protein product is CASSPGTQNSPLHF. This chain connects TRBV4-1 to TRBJ1-6; tentatively, D is TRBD1 (6 bases). CDR1 and CDR2 (germline): MGHRA, YSYEKL. The V end lost 4 bases, the J end lost 7 bases, and 11 bases lay between the germline ends. The CDR3 has 14 residues.